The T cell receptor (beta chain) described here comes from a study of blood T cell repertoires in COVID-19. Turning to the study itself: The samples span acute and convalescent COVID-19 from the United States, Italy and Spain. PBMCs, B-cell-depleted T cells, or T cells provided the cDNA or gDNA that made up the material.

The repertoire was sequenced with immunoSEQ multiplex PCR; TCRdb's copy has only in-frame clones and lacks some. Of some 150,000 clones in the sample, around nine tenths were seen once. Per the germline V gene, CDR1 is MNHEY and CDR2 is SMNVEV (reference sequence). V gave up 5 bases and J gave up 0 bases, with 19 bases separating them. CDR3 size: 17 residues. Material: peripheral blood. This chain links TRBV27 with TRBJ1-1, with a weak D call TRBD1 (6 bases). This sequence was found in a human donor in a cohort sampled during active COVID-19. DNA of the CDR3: TGTGCCAGCAGTGGACTTAGGGGGGGGAGAATGAACACTGAAGCTTTCTTT. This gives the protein CASSGLRGGRMNTEAFF.